The present TCR beta chain was sequenced within a study of cytomegalovirus exposure and HLA in healthy donors. Study-wide results and caveats: In an earlier analysis, in fewer than 700 donors, most V segments appeared productive either ~87% or ~30% of the time. Immune exposure was documented only through CMV serostatus.

The PCR contained 60 Vbeta and 13 Jbeta primers. Here immunoSEQ multiplex PCR was the method, and the copy in TCRdb shows in-frame clones only, minus some. The sample shows 85,000 to 120,000 clones, approximately 71% of them seen only once. Remarks on this clone: Its antigen remains unidentified.

CDR1 SGHVS and CDR2 FNYEAQ come from the germline V gene. The junction had 10 bases not matched to a gene; V was cut back by 5 bases and J by 4 bases. CDR3 size: 17 residues. The V gene is TRBV7-6, the J gene TRBJ2-3; TRBD2 matches at 12 bases. The sequenced sample consisted of PBMCs. The clonotype was recovered from a middle-aged man in good health and CMV-seronegative. The chain's CDR3 is CASSATSSGGAADTQYF. The DNA of the CDR3 is TGTGCCAGCAGCGCGACCTCTAGCGGGGGGGCCGCAGATACGCAGTATTTT.